Below, 31 T cell receptor beta chains from the same sample are listed, as sequenced in a study of technical replicates of blood from a handful of donors. The assay was immunoSEQ multiplex PCR, and TCRdb's table has in-frame clones only and misses some. The profile shows some 84,000 clones, more than 85% of them singletons. Sample: T cells isolated from PBMCs. The receptor set was obtained from a human donor in good health.

The chain combines TRBV4-1 with TRBJ1-1; 7 bases are shared with TRBD1. The germline gives CDR1 MGHRA, CDR2 YSYEKL. The CDR3 runs to 15 residues. V lost 0 bases to trimming and J lost 10 bases; unmatched junction nucleotides: 11. The CDR3 DNA follows: TGCGCCAGCAGCCAAGAAAGGCGAAGGGGGCTCTCAGCTTTCTTT. Its translation: CASSQERRRGLSAFF.

V and J are TRBV28 and TRBJ1-2, with 10 bases matching TRBD1. CDR3 length equals 18 residues. In germline, CDR1 is MDHEN, CDR2 SYDVKM. Unmatched junction bases numbered 16, after V lost 1 base and J lost 8 bases. CDR3 sequence: CASSLFGTGEESVWGYTF. CDR3 coding DNA: TGTGCCAGCAGTTTATTCGGGACAGGGGAGGAAAGTGTCTGGGGCTACACCTTC.

The chain has TRBV18 and TRBJ2-7, with unresolved D. Per the germline V gene, CDR1 is KGHSH and CDR2 is LQKENI. The CDR3 sequence is 13 residues long. Trimming shortened V by 3 bases and J by 2 bases, and 8 bases separated the two germline ends. The CDR3 reads CASSPQGAYEQYF. The CDR3 bases are TGTGCCAGCTCACCGCAAGGAGCCTACGAGCAGTACTTC.

J is TRBJ2-2 and V is TRBV6-1; the match to TRBD2 covers 8 bases. The CDR3 extends over 16 amino acids. V trimming: 2 bases; J trimming: 5 bases; junction bases outside the gene matches: 7. CDR1 and CDR2 from the germline V gene are MNHNS and SASEGT. CDR3 in amino acids: CASSEYLAGGTGELFF. The CDR3 DNA reads TGTGCCAGCAGTGAATATCTCGCGGGAGGTACCGGGGAGCTGTTTTTT.

This clone was observed a single time. CDR3 nucleotides: TGTGCCAGCAGCTTAGGGACAGGGAATGAAAAACTGTTTTTT. This translates into CASSLGTGNEKLFF. This chain links TRBV5-6 with TRBJ1-4, with 9 bases aligning to TRBD1. CDR1 is SGHDT and CDR2 is YYEEEE in the germline V gene. The CDR3 runs to 14 residues. V trimming: 2 bases; J trimming: 5 bases; junction bases outside the gene matches: 1.

The J gene is TRBJ2-2, the V gene TRBV7-9; tentatively, D is TRBD1 (5 bases). V lost 0 bases and J lost 7, with 9 bases in between. The CDR3 is 14 amino acids. Germline V CDR1 and CDR2: SEHNR, FQNEAQ (reference sequence). The CDR3 DNA reads as TGTGCCAGCAGCTTAGCAGGGGATGGCGGGGAGCTGTTTTTT. Translation gives CASSLAGDGGELFF.

This chain uses TRBV5-1 with TRBJ2-7, with a weak D call TRBD1 (6 bases). Trimming removed 2 bases at V and 5 bases at J, with 20 bases between. Germline CDR1 is SGHRS and CDR2 is YFSETQ. This CDR3 comprises 16 residues. The CDR3 region has the DNA TGCGCCAGCAGCTTTAGTGGGGGCAGGGTGAGCGACGAGCAGTACTTC. Protein product: CASSFSGGRVSDEQYF.

The chain is built from TRBV6-5 and TRBJ1-1, with D possibly matching TRBD1 (6 bases). The ends were cut back, 0 bases at V and 10 bases at J, with 9 bases in the middle. The CDR3 sequence is 12 residues long. The germline V gene encodes CDR1 MNHEY and CDR2 SVGAGI. CDR3 nucleotides: TGTGCCAGCAGTTACTCGGGGGGGCGAGCTTTCTTT. Its translation is CASSYSGGRAFF.

The chain uses TRBV6-5 and TRBJ2-7, with 7 bases that match TRBD1. V dropped 0 bases and J dropped 3; count of bases not matched to a gene: 8. Germline lookup yields CDR1 MNHEY and CDR2 SVGAGI. The CDR3 is 16 residues long. CDR3 coding DNA: TGTGCCAGCAGTTACTCGACGGGACAGACTGACTACGAGCAGTACTTC. Encoded protein: CASSYSTGQTDYEQYF.

The rearrangement joins TRBV5-1 to TRBJ2-7; 7 bases align to TRBD2. The CDR3 is 16 amino acids. In germline, CDR1 is SGHRS, CDR2 YFSETQ. J lost 6 bases, V lost 1 base, and 13 bases had no gene match. The CDR3: CASSLNEKSGNFEQYF. The CDR3 DNA sequence: TGCGCCAGCAGCTTGAACGAGAAAAGCGGGAATTTCGAGCAGTACTTC.

Comments on this clone: Compared with germline, one end of the junction differs, possibly owing to a read error. CDR3 bases: TGTACCATCAGTGTCCGACTAGCGGGAGAAGCAGATACGCAGTATTTT. Translating gives CTISVRLAGEADTQYF. The chain uses TRBV10-3 and TRBJ2-3; 12 bases line up with TRBD2. CDR1 is ENHRY, CDR2 SYGVKD, per germline. The CDR3 covers 16 residues.

This clone was counted a single time. This chain uses TRBV5-1 with TRBJ2-3, with D possibly TRBD2 on 6 matching bases. The CDR3 spans 17 residues. CDR1 SGHRS and CDR2 YFSETQ come from the germline V gene. Trimming took off 2 bases at V and 2 bases at J, with 18 bases between the two ends. CDR3 region: CASSLRRVWTNTDTQYF. The CDR3 DNA follows: TGCGCCAGCAGCTTAAGGAGGGTTTGGACAAACACAGATACGCAGTATTTT.

This chain joins TRBV5-1 and TRBJ1-4; 9 bases match TRBD1. With V trimmed by 5 bases and J by 7 bases, 12 bases remained unmatched. The V gene's germline CDR1 is SGHRS and CDR2 YFSETQ. The CDR3 has 16 residues. The CDR3 reads CASSPGQGISGEKLFF. DNA for the CDR3: TGCGCCAGCAGTCCGGGACAGGGAATATCGGGTGAAAAACTGTTTTTT.

The chain carries TRBV27 and TRBJ2-7; TRBD2 matches at 14 bases. The CDR3 covers 17 residues. After removal of 4 bases from V and 4 bases from J, the junction contained 9 bases not matched to a gene. The germline V gene has CDR1 MNHEY and CDR2 SMNVEV (reference sequence). CDR3 region: CASSSLGLAGVRYEQYF. CDR3 DNA: TGTGCCAGCAGTTCGTTGGGACTAGCGGGAGTTCGGTACGAGCAGTACTTC.

V gene TRBV5-1 combines with J gene TRBJ1-3; no clear D gene. CDR1 SGHRS and CDR2 YFSETQ come from the germline V gene. V was shortened by 0 bases and J by 1 base, with 20 bases between the two germline ends. The CDR3 runs to 19 residues. The DNA for the CDR3 is TGCGCCAGCAGCTTGGTAAATTCCCCAGGATTAACATCTGGAAACACCATATATTTT. Translation gives CASSLVNSPGLTSGNTIYF.

The chain uses TRBV9 and TRBJ2-7, with D possibly matching TRBD1 (6 bases). CDR1 is SGDLS and CDR2 is YYNGEE in the germline V gene. The V end lost 2 bases, the J end lost 1 base, and 7 bases lay between the germline ends. CDR3 size: 13 residues. The CDR3 DNA reads as TGTGCCAGCAGCGTCGGACAGTCCTACGAGCAGTACTTC. This sequence encodes CASSVGQSYEQYF.

The DNA of the CDR3 is TGTGCCAGCAGTCCCGACATATCGAACACCGGGGAGCTGTTTTTT. The encoded protein is CASSPDISNTGELFF. The chain carries TRBV7-6 and TRBJ2-2; D is unclear. This CDR3 has 15 residues. The V end lost 6 bases, the J end lost 0 bases, and 11 bases lay between the germline ends. Germline loops: CDR1 SGHVS, CDR2 FNYEAQ.

This chain links TRBV25-1 with TRBJ1-1; D possibly corresponds to TRBD1 (6 bases). CDR1 is MGHDK, CDR2 SYGVNS, per germline. This CDR3 region has 12 residues. Deletions cut 4 bases from V and 6 bases from J, with 9 bases between. The CDR3 region has the DNA TGTGCCAGCAGTGGCAGGGGCCCTGAAGCTTTCTTT. Translation gives CASSGRGPEAFF. The variable domain in full, completed from reference TRBV25-1 and TRBJ1-1, reads EADIYQTPRYLVIGTGKKITLECSQTMGHDKMYWYQQDPGMELHLIHYSYGVNSTEKGDLSSESTVSRIRTEHFPLTLESARPSHTSQYLCASSGRGPEAFFGQGTRLTVV.

This clone has just one count. This chain connects TRBV7-9 to TRBJ2-2; D perhaps matches TRBD1 (5 bases). With 3 bases removed from V and 6 bases from J, the gap between germline ends came to 14 bases. CDR3 length: 15 amino acids. The germline gives CDR1 SEHNR, CDR2 FQNEAQ (reference sequence). CDR3 loop: CASSFGQGRAGELFF. CDR3 DNA: TGTGCCAGCAGCTTTGGTCAGGGAAGGGCCGGGGAGCTGTTTTTT.

This chain joins TRBV29-1 and TRBJ2-7; 7 bases are shared with TRBD1. Losses at the gene ends were 2 bases for V and 2 bases for J; bases not matched to a gene: 6. Germline V lookup: CDR1 SQVTM, CDR2 ANQGSEA. This CDR3 has 14 residues. The CDR3 region is CSVETGEYTYEQYF. CDR3 sequence (DNA): TGCAGCGTTGAAACAGGGGAGTATACCTACGAGCAGTACTTC.

This clone was picked up one time. The rearrangement links TRBV5-5 to TRBJ1-2; D is unclear. Germline lookup yields CDR1 SGHKS and CDR2 YYEKEE (reference sequence). The CDR3 runs to 13 residues. Trimming took off 3 bases at V and 1 base at J, with 7 bases between the two ends. This CDR3 reads CASSSGDNYGYTF. The DNA of the CDR3 is TGTGCCAGCAGCTCAGGTGATAACTATGGCTACACCTTC.

The V call is TRBV5-1, the J call TRBJ2-5, with 10 bases lining up with TRBD1. Germline CDR1 and CDR2: SGHRS and YFSETQ. With 4 bases clipped from V and 6 bases from J, the junction kept 9 bases outside the gene matches. This CDR3 spans 15 amino acids. CDR3 DNA: TGCGCCAGCAGCCCACCGGGACAGGGGTCAAAGACCCAGTACTTC. Translation: CASSPPGQGSKTQYF.

CDR3 sequence reads: CASSQDSAGGEQETQYF. As DNA, the CDR3 is TGTGCCAGCAGCCAAGATTCGGCGGGAGGGGAACAAGAGACCCAGTACTTC. The rearrangement joins TRBV4-2 to TRBJ2-5; 9 nucleotides align to TRBD2. With V trimmed by 0 bases and J by 2 bases, 7 bases remained unmatched. This CDR3 is built from 17 residues. Germline assignment: CDR1 LGHNA and CDR2 YNFKEQ.

The gene calls are TRBV10-1 and TRBJ1-2; no firm D call. CDR3 length equals 13 residues. With 2 bases removed from V and 8 bases from J, the gap between germline ends came to 12 bases. Germline V gives CDR1 WNHNN, CDR2 SYGVQD (reference sequence). The CDR3 bases are TGCGCCAGCAGTGAGAACCAAAGAGGAGGCTACACCTTC. It translates to CASSENQRGGYTF.

This rearrangement joins TRBV6-5 to TRBJ2-7; 7 bases agree with TRBD1. The CDR3 sequence is 13 residues long. Germline lookup yields CDR1 MNHEY and CDR2 SVGAGI. The ends lost 4 bases at V and 5 bases at J; junction bases unmatched: 5. CDR3 region: CASSLDRVNEQYF. CDR3 coding DNA: TGTGCCAGCAGTTTAGACAGGGTAAACGAGCAGTACTTC.

The chain employs TRBV6-5 and TRBJ2-7; the D gene is possibly TRBD1 (5 bases). Deletions cut 6 bases from V and 2 bases from J, with 14 bases between. Germline assignment: CDR1 MNHEY and CDR2 SVGAGI. This CDR3 spans 14 amino acids. This chain's CDR3 is CASRLSGLTYEQYF. In DNA, the CDR3 is TGTGCCAGCAGACTTTCAGGGTTGACCTACGAGCAGTACTTC.

CDR3 DNA sequence: TGTGCCAGCAGTGAAAACAGGGGGTTTCTTAATCAGCCCCAGCATTTT. Encoded protein: CASSENRGFLNQPQHF. J is TRBJ1-5 and V is TRBV6-1, with 8 positions matching TRBD1. The CDR3 is 16 amino acids. Germline trimming cut 2 bases from V and 4 bases from J; bases unmatched to any gene: 7. CDR1 is MNHNS and CDR2 is SASEGT in the germline V gene.

The chain carries TRBV19 and TRBJ1-2, with 9 bases aligning to TRBD1. Germline CDR1 reads LNHDA; CDR2 reads SQIVND (reference sequence). This CDR3 is built from 15 residues. The junction had 8 bases not matched to a gene; V was cut back by 4 bases and J by 5 bases. The CDR3 loop reads CASSTPGTGQYGYTF. The CDR3 DNA sequence: TGTGCCAGTAGTACCCCCGGGACAGGGCAATATGGCTACACCTTC.

V usage is TRBV5-4 and J usage is TRBJ2-3; 13 nucleotides agree with TRBD2. This CDR3 spans 17 amino acids. After removal of 4 bases from V and 1 base from J, the junction contained 6 bases not matched to a gene. Per germline, CDR1 SGHNT and CDR2 YYREEE (reference sequence). The DNA of the CDR3 is TGTGCCAGCAGCCACCTAACTAGCGGGAGGGGCACAGATACGCAGTATTTT. Amino acid sequence: CASSHLTSGRGTDTQYF.

This chain uses TRBV4-1 with TRBJ2-1; D is perhaps TRBD2 (6 bases). The CDR3 has 19 residues. Germline-derived CDR1 and CDR2 are MGHRA and YSYEKL. Trimming removed 0 bases from V and 1 base from J, with 19 bases in between. CDR3 nucleotides: TGCGCCAGCAGCCAAGAAGCTGAAGCGGGCATTATTTCCTACAATGAGCAGTTCTTC. Its translation is CASSQEAEAGIISYNEQFF.

The chain is built from TRBV27 and TRBJ2-1; possibly TRBD1 for D (6 bases). This CDR3 has 16 residues. The V gene's germline CDR1 is MNHEY and CDR2 SMNVEV (reference sequence). With 0 bases removed from V and 4 bases from J, the gap between germline ends came to 13 bases. CDR3 sequence (DNA): TGTGCCAGCAGTTTATCACAACGTCAGGGGTACAATGAGCAGTTCTTC. It codes for CASSLSQRQGYNEQFF.